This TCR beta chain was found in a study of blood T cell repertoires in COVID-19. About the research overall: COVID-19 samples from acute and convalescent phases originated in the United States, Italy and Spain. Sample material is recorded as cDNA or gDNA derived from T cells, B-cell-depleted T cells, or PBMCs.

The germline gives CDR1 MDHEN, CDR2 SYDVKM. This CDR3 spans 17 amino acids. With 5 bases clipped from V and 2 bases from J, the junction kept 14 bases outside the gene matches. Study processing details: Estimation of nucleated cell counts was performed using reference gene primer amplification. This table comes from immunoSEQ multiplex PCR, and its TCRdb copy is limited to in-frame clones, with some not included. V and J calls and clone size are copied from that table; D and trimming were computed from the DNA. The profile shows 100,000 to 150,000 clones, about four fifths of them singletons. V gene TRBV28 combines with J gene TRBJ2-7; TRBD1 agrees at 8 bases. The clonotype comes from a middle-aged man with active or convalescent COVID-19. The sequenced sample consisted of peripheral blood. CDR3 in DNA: TGTGCCAGCAGTATAGCCGGGAGACAGGGGATGGCCTACGAGCAGTACTTC. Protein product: CASSIAGRQGMAYEQYF.